This TCR beta chain was identified in a study of T cells in Graves' hyperthyroidism and ophthalmopathy. This CDR3 contains 18 residues. Germline V gene sequence: CDR1 SGHTA, CDR2 FQGNSA. Deletions cut 5 bases from V and 4 bases from J, with 24 bases between. Template material for amplifying TCR beta CDR3 regions consisted of RNA transcripts. First-round RT-PCR of the TCR CDR3 relied on the HTBI primer set. TCRdb passed the multiplex PCR reads through MiXCR, listing each CDR3 protein once. The repertoire holds under 650,000 distinct CDR3 sequences, about 16% seen once, with 3.5% to 4% in the top ten. This clonotype has more than one count but fewer than ten.

This clonotype was sampled from a woman under 40 with Graves' hyperthyroidism. V is TRBV7-2 and J is TRBJ2-1, with D tentatively TRBD1 (6 bases). Source material: blood. The CDR3 here is CASSPNRGSPRAYNEQFF. The CDR3 region has the DNA TGTGCCAGCAGCCCAAATAGGGGGTCCCCTAGGGCTTACAATGAGCAGTTCTTC.